Presented here are 15 T cell receptor beta chains from one specimen sequenced in a study of shared clonotypes between healthy human individuals. Assay used: immunoSEQ multiplex PCR; TCRdb lists only in-frame clones, some missing. The top ten hold roughly 0.45% of the sample, which has about 1.5 million clones, approximately 98% seen once. The sample taken for sequencing was naive CD4+ T cells sorted from blood. As for subset: CD45RA+ positively selected. The receptors were gathered from a man in his thirties or forties in good health.

The rearrangement uses TRBV5-1 and TRBJ1-2; perhaps TRBD1 as D (5 bases). Trimming cost V 4 bases and J 4 bases, with 11 bases left between them. Germline V CDR1 and CDR2: SGHRS, YFSETQ. This CDR3 is 13 amino acids long. The CDR3 DNA follows: TGCGCCAGCAGCGACGGGGCCTCCTATGGCTACACCTTC. Protein: CASSDGASYGYTF.

This clone was seen once. The chain joins TRBV9 to TRBJ2-1; TRBD2 aligns across 7 bases. There are 16 residues in the CDR3. Per the germline V gene, CDR1 is SGDLS and CDR2 is YYNGEE. After removal of 0 bases from V and 4 bases from J, the junction contained 7 bases not matched to a gene. The CDR3 region is CASSVGASGVYNEQFF. The CDR3 nucleotides are TGTGCCAGCAGCGTAGGGGCTAGCGGAGTATACAATGAGCAGTTCTTC. Full variable domain (outside the CDR3, taken from reference TRBV9 and TRBJ2-1): DSGVTQTPKHLITATGQRVTLRCSPRSGDLSVYWYQQSLDQGLQFLIQYYNGEERAKGNILERFSAQQFPDLHSELNLSSLELGDSALYFCASSVGASGVYNEQFFGPGTRLTVL.

The chain combines TRBV5-1 with TRBJ2-3; TRBD2 might be the D (6 bases). CDR3 length: 15 amino acids. Germline V gives CDR1 SGHRS, CDR2 YFSETQ. The V end was cut by 1 base, the J end by 4 bases, with 13 bases between. In DNA form, the CDR3 reads TGCGCCAGCAGCTTGACGGGAGTTCTTCCAGATACGCAGTATTTT. It codes for CASSLTGVLPDTQYF.

The chain employs TRBV18 and TRBJ1-4; no definite D call. The CDR3 sequence is 14 residues long. V dropped 1 base and J dropped 3 bases, with 6 bases sitting between them. Germline loops: CDR1 KGHSH, CDR2 LQKENI. DNA of the CDR3: TGTGCCAGCTCACCACTCGACTCTAATGAAAAACTGTTTTTT. Translating gives CASSPLDSNEKLFF.

The V and J genes are TRBV7-9 and TRBJ2-7; possibly TRBD1 or TRBD2 for D (5 bases each). The length of the CDR3 is 14 residues. In germline, CDR1 is SEHNR, CDR2 FQNEAQ (reference sequence). The V gene lost 5 bases and the J gene lost 3 bases, with 14 bases spanning the gap. The CDR3 here is CASSPRGAHYEQYF. For the CDR3, the DNA is TGTGCCAGCAGCCCAAGGGGAGCACACTACGAGCAGTACTTC.

The genes are TRBV14 and TRBJ1-4, with TRBD1 matching 10 bases. The CDR3 runs to 14 residues. Germline-derived CDR1 and CDR2 are SGHDN and FVKESK. V lost 4 bases to trimming and J lost 6 bases; unmatched junction nucleotides: 2. CDR3 amino acids: CASSRTGGDEKLFF. The CDR3, as DNA: TGTGCCAGCAGCCGGACAGGGGGGGATGAAAAACTGTTTTTT.

The chain recombines TRBV9 with TRBJ1-2, with 10 bases aligning to TRBD1. CDR3 length: 15 residues. V trimming: 3 bases; J trimming: 5 bases; junction bases outside the gene matches: 7. The V gene's germline CDR1 is SGDLS and CDR2 YYNGEE. The CDR3 DNA sequence: TGTGCCAGCAGCGGCCGGGACAGGGGTAGTTATGGCTACACCTTC. It is translated as CASSGRDRGSYGYTF.

The chain joins TRBV27 to TRBJ2-2; D gene uncertain. V shed 7 bases and J shed 1 base, with 19 bases lying between them. The length of the CDR3 is 17 residues. The germline V gene encodes CDR1 MNHEY and CDR2 SMNVEV (reference sequence). This CDR3 reads CASTKRGTERNTGELFF. The CDR3 DNA sequence: TGTGCCAGCACCAAACGAGGTACTGAGAGGAACACCGGGGAGCTGTTTTTT.

The chain couples TRBV9 to TRBJ1-4; D remains unclear. V dropped 1 base and J dropped 7 bases, with 14 bases sitting between them. Germline CDR1 is SGDLS and CDR2 is YYNGEE. This CDR3 region has 15 residues. The CDR3 sequence: CASSVSPSGSEKLFF. CDR3 sequence (DNA): TGTGCCAGCAGCGTAAGTCCCTCCGGGAGTGAAAAACTGTTTTTT.

V gene TRBV19 combines with J gene TRBJ2-5; a weak D match, TRBD1 (6 bases). The germline V and J ends were trimmed by 7 bases and 3 bases, with 15 bases remaining between them. Per the germline V gene, CDR1 is LNHDA and CDR2 is SQIVND (reference sequence). The CDR3 has 14 amino acids. The CDR3 nucleotides read TGTGCCAGTACCTTAACAGGGTTGGAAGAGACCCAGTACTTC. Translation: CASTLTGLEETQYF.

The gene calls are TRBV5-1 and TRBJ1-1; TRBD1 matches at 7 bases. Per the germline V gene, CDR1 is SGHRS and CDR2 is YFSETQ. The CDR3 extends over 15 amino acids. V shed 0 bases and J 5 bases; nucleotides not matched to a gene: 7. The CDR3 nucleotides are TGCGCCAGCAGCTTGGCCTTCAGGGGGGGTACTGAAGCTTTCTTT. Its translation is CASSLAFRGGTEAFF.

The rearrangement links TRBV5-4 to TRBJ2-1; 12 positions match TRBD2. This CDR3 has 14 residues. After removal of 3 bases from V and 9 bases from J, the junction contained 4 bases not matched to a gene. The germline gives CDR1 SGHNT, CDR2 YYREEE (reference sequence). This CDR3 reads CASSSGLAGIEQFF. In DNA, the CDR3 is TGTGCCAGCAGCTCGGGACTAGCGGGCATTGAGCAGTTCTTC.

V is TRBV5-6 and J is TRBJ1-3, with 7 nucleotides matching TRBD1. The V gene's germline CDR1 is SGHDT and CDR2 YYEEEE. The CDR3 length is 16 residues. Trimming removed 1 base from V and 4 bases from J; junction bases left unmatched: 8. CDR3 amino acids: CASSLFSGQDGNTIYF. Written as DNA, the CDR3 is TGTGCCAGCAGCTTGTTTTCAGGACAGGACGGAAACACCATATATTTT.

The V call is TRBV25-1, the J call TRBJ2-5; D perhaps matches TRBD2 (6 bases). Germline V gene data show CDR1 as MGHDK and CDR2 as SYGVNS. The CDR3 extends over 15 amino acids. V lost 3 bases to trimming and J lost 5 bases, with 16 bases between them. CDR3 DNA sequence: TGTGCCAGCAGTGAGTCGGGGCCCGCGGGGGAGACCCAGTACTTC. This encodes CASSESGPAGETQYF.

The chain joins TRBV10-3 to TRBJ2-7, with D possibly matching TRBD2 (6 bases). There are 13 residues in the CDR3. Trimming took 6 bases from V and 6 from J, leaving 15 bases between them. Germline V gives CDR1 ENHRY, CDR2 SYGVKD. The CDR3 reads CAISPLVGGEQYF. In DNA, the CDR3 is TGTGCCATCAGCCCCCTCGTGGGGGGCGAGCAGTACTTC.